This T cell receptor beta chain was observed in a study of neurological immune-mediated disorders. Unsorted libraries were prepared from 2 million PBMCs held at -80 C. Study observations and caveats: Phylogenetic grouping assigned the repertoires of 18 of 34 multiple sclerosis patients to a single cluster of related CDR3 sequences. This cluster may be a repertoire-level signature.

V gave up 3 bases and J gave up 6 bases; unmatched junction bases: 10. This CDR3 contains 16 residues. In TCRdb, the 5' RACE reads were re-called with MiXCR into one record per CDR3 protein. This table holds approximately 41,000 distinct CDR3 sequences, around 2.5% found once. This clonotype was recorded many times. As yet, its antigen is unknown. Sequencing was carried out using PBMCs. The rearrangement uses TRBV12-3 or TRBV12-4 and TRBJ1-1; TRBD1 matches 10 bases. This sequence was found in a man under 40 with multiple sclerosis. In nucleotides, the CDR3 is TGTGCCAGCAGTTTGATGGACAGGGGGTTCAAGTCTGAAGCTTTCTTT. Amino acids: CASSLMDRGFKSEAFF.